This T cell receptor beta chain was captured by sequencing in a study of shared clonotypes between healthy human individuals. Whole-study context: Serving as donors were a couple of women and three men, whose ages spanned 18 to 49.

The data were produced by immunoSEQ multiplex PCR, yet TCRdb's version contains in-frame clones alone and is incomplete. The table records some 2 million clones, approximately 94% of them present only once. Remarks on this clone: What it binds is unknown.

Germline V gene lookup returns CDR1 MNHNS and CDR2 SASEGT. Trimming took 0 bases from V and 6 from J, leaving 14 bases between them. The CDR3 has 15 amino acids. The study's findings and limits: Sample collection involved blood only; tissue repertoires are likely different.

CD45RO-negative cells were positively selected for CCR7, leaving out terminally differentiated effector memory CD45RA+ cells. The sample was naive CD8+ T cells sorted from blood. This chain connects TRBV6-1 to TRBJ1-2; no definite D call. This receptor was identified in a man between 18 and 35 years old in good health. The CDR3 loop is CASSEAKTPGNGYTF. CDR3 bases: TGTGCCAGCAGTGAAGCAAAGACACCTGGGAATGGCTACACCTTC.